The 8 T cell receptor beta chains below all came from one sample that was sequenced in a study of Graves' ophthalmopathy and Graves' hyperthyroidism. Amplified material comprised TCR beta CDR3 regions derived from RNA transcripts. RT-PCR was first run with HTBI primers, then multiplex PCR in a second round. TCRdb itself ran the multiplex PCR reads through MiXCR, one entry per CDR3 protein. The sample holds roughly 1.1 million distinct CDR3 sequences, less than 45% seen once. The sequencing sample was made of peripheral blood or thyroid tissue (not recorded which). The receptors shown here come from an adult man with Graves' hyperthyroidism.

The chain uses TRBV20-1 and TRBJ1-1, with no clear D. V lost 1 base and J lost 3, with 21 bases in between. CDR1 is DFQATT, CDR2 SNEGSKA, per germline (reference sequence). The CDR3 sequence is 17 residues long. As DNA, the CDR3 is TGCAGTGCTAGAGCTCCCTCAAGGTCCACAGTTTACACTGAAGCTTTCTTT. Its protein is CSARAPSRSTVYTEAFF.

The chain joins TRBV2 to TRBJ1-4; a possible D gene is TRBD1 (5 bases). CDR3 length equals 14 residues. V lost 4 bases and J lost 3, with 9 bases in between. Germline CDR1 SNHLY, CDR2 FYNNEI. The CDR3 DNA reads TGTGCCAGCAGTGTGGGACCGCCTAATGAAAAACTGTTTTTT. Amino acids: CASSVGPPNEKLFF.

This clonotype has a count of ten or more. CDR3 region: CSAREDWYSYEQYF. DNA of the CDR3: TGCAGTGCTAGAGAAGACTGGTACTCCTACGAGCAGTACTTC. The rearrangement joins TRBV20-1 to TRBJ2-7, with D unclear. Trimming took off 0 bases at V and 0 bases at J, with 9 bases between the two ends. In germline, CDR1 is DFQATT, CDR2 SNEGSKA (reference sequence). The CDR3 length is 14 residues.

The J gene is TRBJ2-3, the V gene TRBV2; TRBD2 matches 7 bases. The germline CDR1 and CDR2 sequences are SNHLY and FYNNEI. V lost 6 bases, J lost 3 bases, and 9 bases stayed unmatched. The CDR3 totals 15 residues. The CDR3 sequence: CASSGEGSVTDTQYF. The CDR3 bases are TGTGCCAGCAGCGGGGAGGGCTCGGTGACAGATACGCAGTATTTT.

The chain combines TRBV10-2 with TRBJ1-1; weak D call: TRBD1 (6 bases). Per the germline V gene, CDR1 is WSHSY and CDR2 is SAAADI. V was cut by 2 bases and J by 6 bases, with 16 bases left in between. CDR3 length: 15 amino acids. The CDR3 nucleotides are TGCGCCAGCAGTGAGCCGGACAGTCCGTATGCTGAAGCTTTCTTT. Protein sequence: CASSEPDSPYAEAFF.

The chain uses TRBV12-3 or TRBV12-4 and TRBJ1-6; D unresolved. V was pared by 6 bases and J by 8 bases, with 14 bases between. There are 14 residues in the CDR3. The CDR3 loop is CASSQRMEDSPLHF. The CDR3 region has the DNA TGTGCCAGCAGCCAAAGGATGGAAGATTCACCCCTCCACTTT.

The chain has TRBV4-2 and TRBJ2-5; 7 nucleotides align to TRBD2. This CDR3 is 14 amino acids long. Looked up from germline, CDR1 is LGHNA and CDR2 is YNFKEQ. V shed 4 bases, J shed 5 bases, and the junction held 7 bases outside the gene matches. CDR3 nucleotide sequence: TGTGCCAGCAGCCCGGAAGCGGGATTGGAGACCCAGTACTTC. The encoded protein is CASSPEAGLETQYF.

This clonotype was observed at least ten times. The chain recombines TRBV20-1 with TRBJ1-5, with D maybe TRBD1 (6 bases). CDR3 size: 14 residues. Germline CDR1 reads DFQATT; CDR2 reads SNEGSKA (reference sequence). Trimming took 3 bases from V and 2 from J, leaving 11 bases between them. CDR3 in amino acids: CSASGQSGNQPQHF. The CDR3, as DNA: TGCAGTGCTAGCGGACAGTCTGGCAATCAGCCCCAGCATTTT.